This TCR beta chain was found in a study of response to subunit inactivated influenza vaccine (dated by TCRdb to 2016 to 2019). About the full investigation: Deep quantitative profiling of the T cell receptor repertoire was used in the study to follow responses to a trivalent subunit inactivated influenza vaccine.

The CDR3 covers 13 residues, taking in both the cysteine and the phenylalanine. This entry keeps only the CDR3 DNA: 39 bases, framed from base 1. Trimming removed 4 bases from V and 5 bases from J, leaving 8 bases between the germline ends. CDR1 and CDR2 (MNHEY, SVGAGI) derive from the germline V gene. General findings and caveats noted by the study authors: The authors proposed that each seasonal influenza vaccination may bring in only a limited number of new T cells.

The library was produced with RT-PCR. Sequencing was performed on an Illumina HiSeq 2500. TCRdb reworked the public reads: Q25 trimming with fastp, MiXCR clone assembly, productive beta chains retained. Each entry merges the rows of one CDR3 protein and shows their most common DNA and genes. For this sample there are about 610,000 distinct CDR3 sequences; 14% appear just once. Together, the top ten hold 11% of the sample. This clonotype has only a few counts. It lacks a known antigen. It has no much larger one-base neighbor in the sample; base qualities were not kept. The TCR was taken from a man aged 50 or older who received an inactivated influenza vaccine. Donor details come from another sample of the same person, matched by shared clones. This specimen was PBMCs from blood, taken 11 to 12 days after vaccination. The sequence joins TRBV6-5 to TRBJ2-2, with an unclear D gene assignment. The sequenced DNA is TGTGCCAGCAGTTCCCTTATGACCGGGGAGCTGTTTTTT. The resulting protein is CASSSLMTGELFF.